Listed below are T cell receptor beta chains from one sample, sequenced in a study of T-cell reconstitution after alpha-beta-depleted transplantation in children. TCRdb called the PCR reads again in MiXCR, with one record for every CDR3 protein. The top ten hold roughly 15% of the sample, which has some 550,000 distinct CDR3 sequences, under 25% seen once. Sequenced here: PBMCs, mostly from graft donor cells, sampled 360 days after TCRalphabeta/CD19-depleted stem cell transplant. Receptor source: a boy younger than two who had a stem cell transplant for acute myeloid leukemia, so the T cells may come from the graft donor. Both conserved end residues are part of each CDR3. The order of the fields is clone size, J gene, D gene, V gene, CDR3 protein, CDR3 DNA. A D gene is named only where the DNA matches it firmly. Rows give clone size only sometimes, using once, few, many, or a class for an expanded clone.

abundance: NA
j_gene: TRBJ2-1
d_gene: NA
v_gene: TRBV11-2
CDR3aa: CASWGKGIHEQFF
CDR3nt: TGTGCCAGCTGGGGTAAGGGTATCCATGAGCAGTTCTTC

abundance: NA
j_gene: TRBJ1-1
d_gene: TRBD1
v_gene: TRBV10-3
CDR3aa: CAISGDRGLSEAFF
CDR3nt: TGTGCCATCAGTGGGGACAGGGGGCTCTCTGAAGCTTTCTTT

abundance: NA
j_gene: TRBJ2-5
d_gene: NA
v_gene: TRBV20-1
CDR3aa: CSATYYGVTETQYF
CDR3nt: TGCAGTGCTACTTACTATGGAGTAACAGAGACCCAGTACTTC

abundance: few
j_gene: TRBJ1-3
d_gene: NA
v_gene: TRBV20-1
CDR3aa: CSARQPFSGNTIYF
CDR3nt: TGCAGTGCGAGACAGCCTTTCTCTGGAAACACCATATATTTT

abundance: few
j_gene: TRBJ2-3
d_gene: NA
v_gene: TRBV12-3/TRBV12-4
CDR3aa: CASSLMGLDTQYF
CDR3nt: TGTGCCAGCAGTTTAATGGGGTTGGATACGCAGTATTTT

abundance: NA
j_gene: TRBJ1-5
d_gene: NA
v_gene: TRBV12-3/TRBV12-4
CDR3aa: CASSTARRYQPQHF
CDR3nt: TGTGCCAGCAGTACGGCCAGGAGATATCAGCCCCAGCATTTT

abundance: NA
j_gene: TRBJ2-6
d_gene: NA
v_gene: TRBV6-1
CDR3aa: CASRWGGPGANVLTF
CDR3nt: TGTGCCAGCAGGTGGGGGGGGCCTGGGGCCAACGTCCTGACTTTC

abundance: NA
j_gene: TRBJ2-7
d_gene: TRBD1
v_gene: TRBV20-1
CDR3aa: CSARQGSSYEQYF
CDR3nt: TGCAGTGCTCGACAGGGAAGCTCCTACGAGCAGTACTTC

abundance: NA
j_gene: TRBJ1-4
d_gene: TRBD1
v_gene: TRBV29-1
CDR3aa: CSVEADREGKLFF
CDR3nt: TGCAGCGTTGAAGCGGACAGGGAGGGAAAACTGTTTTTT

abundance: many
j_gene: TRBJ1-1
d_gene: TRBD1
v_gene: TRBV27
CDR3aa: CASSSWDSRNTEAFF
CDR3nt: TGTGCCAGCAGTTCGTGGGACAGTAGAAACACTGAAGCTTTCTTT

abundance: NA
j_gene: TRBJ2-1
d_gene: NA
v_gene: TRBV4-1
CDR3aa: CASSQAWEVYNEQFF
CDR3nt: TGCGCCAGCAGCCAAGCCTGGGAGGTCTACAATGAGCAGTTCTTC

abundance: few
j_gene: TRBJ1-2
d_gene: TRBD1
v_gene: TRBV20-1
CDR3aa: CSARAGGVYGYTF
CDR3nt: TGCAGTGCTAGGGCAGGGGGGGTATATGGCTACACCTTC

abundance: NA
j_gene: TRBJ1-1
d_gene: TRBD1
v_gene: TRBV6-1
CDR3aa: CASSRTGLPLGTEAFF
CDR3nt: TGTGCCAGCAGTCGGACAGGGCTTCCCTTGGGCACTGAAGCTTTCTTT

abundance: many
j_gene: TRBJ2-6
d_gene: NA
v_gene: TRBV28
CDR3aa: CASTIGGSGANVLTF
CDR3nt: TGTGCCAGCACCATCGGGGGCTCTGGGGCCAACGTCCTGACTTTC

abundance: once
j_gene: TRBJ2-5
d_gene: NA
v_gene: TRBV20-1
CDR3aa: CSARGGRWETQYF
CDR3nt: TGCAGTGCTAGGGGGGGGCGGTGGGAGACCCAGTACTTC

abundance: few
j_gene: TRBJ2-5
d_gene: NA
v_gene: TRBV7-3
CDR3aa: CASSLWTMETQYF
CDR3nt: TGTGCCAGCAGCTTATGGACAATGGAGACCCAGTACTTC

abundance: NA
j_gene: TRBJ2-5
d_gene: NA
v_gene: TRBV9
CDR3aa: CASASGRTQETQYF
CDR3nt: TGTGCCAGCGCGTCGGGCCGGACGCAAGAGACCCAGTACTTC

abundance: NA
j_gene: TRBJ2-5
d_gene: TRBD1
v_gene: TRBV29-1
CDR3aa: CSVERQGGFQETQYF
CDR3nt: TGCAGCGTTGAGAGACAGGGGGGGTTCCAAGAGACCCAGTACTTC

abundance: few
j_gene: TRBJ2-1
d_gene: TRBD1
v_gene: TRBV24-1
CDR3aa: CATSDGQGYNEQFF
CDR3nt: TGTGCCACCAGTGATGGACAGGGATACAATGAGCAGTTCTTC

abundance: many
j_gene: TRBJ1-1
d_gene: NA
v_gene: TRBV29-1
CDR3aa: CSGRASGNTEAFF
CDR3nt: TGCAGCGGTAGGGCCTCTGGGAACACTGAAGCTTTCTTT

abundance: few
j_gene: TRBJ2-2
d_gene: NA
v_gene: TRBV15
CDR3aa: CATSTEGGELFF
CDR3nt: TGTGCCACCAGCACAGAGGGCGGGGAGCTGTTTTTT

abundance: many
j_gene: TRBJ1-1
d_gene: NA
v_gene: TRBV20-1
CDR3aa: CSARVPTVNTEAFF
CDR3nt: TGCAGTGCTAGAGTCCCGACAGTGAACACTGAAGCTTTCTTT

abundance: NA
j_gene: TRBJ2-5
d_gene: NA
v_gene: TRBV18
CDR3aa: CASSPVRWAQETQYF
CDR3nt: TGTGCCAGCTCACCGGTGCGTTGGGCCCAAGAGACCCAGTACTTC

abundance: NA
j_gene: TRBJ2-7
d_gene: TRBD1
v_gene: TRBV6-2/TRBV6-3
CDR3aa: CASTHTGGPYEQYF
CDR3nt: TGTGCCAGCACTCATACAGGGGGGCCCTACGAGCAGTACTTC

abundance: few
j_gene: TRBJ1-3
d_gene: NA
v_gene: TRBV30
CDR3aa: CAWSSGQTGNTIYF
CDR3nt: TGTGCCTGGAGTTCAGGACAGACTGGAAACACCATATATTTT

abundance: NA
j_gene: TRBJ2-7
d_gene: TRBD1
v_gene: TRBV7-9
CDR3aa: CASRLTGQGKRSEQYF
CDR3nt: TGTGCCAGCAGGCTCACTGGACAGGGCAAACGGTCCGAGCAGTACTTC

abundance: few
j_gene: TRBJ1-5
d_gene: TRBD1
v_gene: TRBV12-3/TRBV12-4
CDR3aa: CASSWEGQGGNQPQHF
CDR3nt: TGTGCCAGCAGCTGGGAAGGACAGGGAGGCAATCAGCCCCAGCATTTT

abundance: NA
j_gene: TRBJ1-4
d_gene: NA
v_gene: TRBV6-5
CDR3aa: CASIYSMWGKLFF
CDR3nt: TGTGCCAGCATTTACTCCATGTGGGGAAAACTGTTTTTT

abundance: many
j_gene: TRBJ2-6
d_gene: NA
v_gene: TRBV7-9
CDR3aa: CASSDIATSGANVLTF
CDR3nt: TGTGCCAGCAGCGATATAGCGACCTCTGGGGCCAACGTCCTGACTTTC

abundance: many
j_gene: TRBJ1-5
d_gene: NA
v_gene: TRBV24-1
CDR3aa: CATGESQPQHF
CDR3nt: TGTGCCACAGGGGAAAGCCAGCCCCAGCATTTT

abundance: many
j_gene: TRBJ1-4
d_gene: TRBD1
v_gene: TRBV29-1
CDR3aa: CSVEGQGNEKLFF
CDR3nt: TGCAGCGTTGAGGGACAGGGGAATGAAAAACTGTTTTTT

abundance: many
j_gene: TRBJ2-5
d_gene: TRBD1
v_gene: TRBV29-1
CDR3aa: CSVGRQGTQETQYF
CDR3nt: TGCAGCGTTGGGCGACAGGGGACCCAAGAGACCCAGTACTTC

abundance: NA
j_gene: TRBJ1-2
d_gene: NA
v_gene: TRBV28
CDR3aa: CASSLSSGGVNYGYTF
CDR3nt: TGTGCCAGCAGTTTATCCTCCGGGGGCGTTAACTATGGCTACACCTTC

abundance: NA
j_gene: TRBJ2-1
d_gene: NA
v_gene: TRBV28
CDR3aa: CASTRLQGASYNEQFF
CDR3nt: TGTGCCAGCACCCGACTTCAAGGGGCCTCCTACAATGAGCAGTTCTTC

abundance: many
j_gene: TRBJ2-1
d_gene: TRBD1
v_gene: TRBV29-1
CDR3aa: CSVEGTGAYNEQFF
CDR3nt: TGCAGCGTTGAGGGGACAGGGGCCTACAATGAGCAGTTCTTC

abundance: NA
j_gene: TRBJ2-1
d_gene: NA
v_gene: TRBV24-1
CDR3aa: CATSDLVRDEQFF
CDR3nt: TGTGCCACCAGTGATTTGGTCCGGGATGAGCAGTTCTTC

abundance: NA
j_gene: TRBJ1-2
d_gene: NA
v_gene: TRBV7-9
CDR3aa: CASSFTTGPYGYTF
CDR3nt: TGTGCCAGCAGCTTTACTACAGGGCCCTATGGCTACACCTTC

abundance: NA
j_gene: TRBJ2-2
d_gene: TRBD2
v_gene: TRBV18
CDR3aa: CASSPGGSSNTGELFF
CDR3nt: TGTGCCAGCTCACCGGGAGGGTCCTCGAACACCGGGGAGCTGTTTTTT

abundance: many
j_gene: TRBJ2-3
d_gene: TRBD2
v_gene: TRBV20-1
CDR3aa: CSASSSGPASTDTQYF
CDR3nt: TGCAGTGCTAGTTCTAGCGGGCCTGCTAGCACAGATACGCAGTATTTT

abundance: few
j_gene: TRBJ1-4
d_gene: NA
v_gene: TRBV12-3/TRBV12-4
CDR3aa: CASSGGVWSEKLFF
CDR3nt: TGTGCCAGCAGTGGGGGGGTGTGGAGTGAAAAACTGTTTTTT

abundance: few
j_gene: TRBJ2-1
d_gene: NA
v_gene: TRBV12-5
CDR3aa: CASGYHNEQFF
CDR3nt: TGTGCTAGTGGCTACCACAATGAGCAGTTCTTC

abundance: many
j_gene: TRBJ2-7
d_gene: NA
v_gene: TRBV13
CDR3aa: CASSPRMGTAITYEQYF
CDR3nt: TGTGCCAGCAGCCCCCGCATGGGGACCGCCATTACCTACGAGCAGTACTTC

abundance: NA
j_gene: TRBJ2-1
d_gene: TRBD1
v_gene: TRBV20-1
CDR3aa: CSARGTGEGMMGGSSYNEQFF
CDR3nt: TGCAGTGCTAGGGGGACAGGGGAGGGAATGATGGGGGGTAGCTCCTACAATGAGCAGTTCTTC

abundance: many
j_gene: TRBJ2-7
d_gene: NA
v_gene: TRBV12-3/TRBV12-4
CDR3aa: CASTATGTGSYEQYF
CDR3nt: TGTGCCAGCACCGCAACCGGGACGGGCTCCTACGAGCAGTACTTC

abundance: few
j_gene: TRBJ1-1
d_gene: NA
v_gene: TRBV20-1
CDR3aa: CSARDPMNTEAFF
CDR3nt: TGCAGTGCTAGAGATCCGATGAACACTGAAGCTTTCTTT

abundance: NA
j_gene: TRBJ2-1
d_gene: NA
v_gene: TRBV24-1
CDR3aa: CATSVSWEQFF
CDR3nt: TGTGCCACCAGTGTAAGTTGGGAGCAGTTCTTC

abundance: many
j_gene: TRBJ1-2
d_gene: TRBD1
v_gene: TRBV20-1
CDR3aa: CSARDPGTANYGYTF
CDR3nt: TGCAGTGCTAGAGACCCCGGGACAGCAAACTATGGCTACACCTTC

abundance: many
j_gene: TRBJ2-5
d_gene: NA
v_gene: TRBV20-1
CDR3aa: CSAHLATGGAGQETQYF
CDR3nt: TGCAGTGCGCACCTCGCAACGGGGGGCGCTGGACAAGAGACCCAGTACTTC

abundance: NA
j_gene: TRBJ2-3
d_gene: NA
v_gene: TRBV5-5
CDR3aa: CASSLTGTYTDTQYF
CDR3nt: TGTGCCAGCAGCTTGACAGGGACCTACACAGATACGCAGTATTTT

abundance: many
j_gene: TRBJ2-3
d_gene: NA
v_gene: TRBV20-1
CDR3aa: CSARGPSLGDTQYF
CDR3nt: TGCAGTGCTAGAGGCCCATCGCTGGGGGATACGCAGTATTTT

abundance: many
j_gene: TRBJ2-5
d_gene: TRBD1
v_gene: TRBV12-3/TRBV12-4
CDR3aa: CASSPTLLRDRVIETQYF
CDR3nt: TGTGCCAGCAGTCCCACGTTGCTCCGGGACAGGGTGATCGAGACCCAGTACTTC

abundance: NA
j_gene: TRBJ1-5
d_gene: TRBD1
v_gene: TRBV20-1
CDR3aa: CSAGDRGQVNQPQHF
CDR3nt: TGCAGTGCTGGGGACAGGGGGCAGGTCAATCAGCCCCAGCATTTT

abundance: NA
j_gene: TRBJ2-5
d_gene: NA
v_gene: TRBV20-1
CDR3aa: CSAPPGNGETQYF
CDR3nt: TGCAGTGCTCCCCCGGGGAACGGGGAGACCCAGTACTTC

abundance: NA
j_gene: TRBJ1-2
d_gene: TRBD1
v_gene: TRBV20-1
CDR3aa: CSATVPGGYGYGYTF
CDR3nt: TGCAGTGCTACCGTACCAGGGGGCTATGGCTATGGCTACACTTTC

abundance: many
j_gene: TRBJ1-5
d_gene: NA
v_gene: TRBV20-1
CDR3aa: CSARRGWTSNQPQHF
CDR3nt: TGCAGTGCTCGGAGAGGGTGGACGAGCAATCAGCCCCAGCATTTT

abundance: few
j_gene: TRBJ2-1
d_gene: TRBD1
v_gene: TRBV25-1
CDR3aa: CASTEPGQGTNEQFF
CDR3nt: TGTGCCAGCACTGAACCGGGACAGGGTACGAATGAGCAGTTCTTC

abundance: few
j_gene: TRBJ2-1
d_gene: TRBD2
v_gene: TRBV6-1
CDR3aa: CASSPSGTSRRNEQFF
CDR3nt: TGTGCCAGCAGTCCCTCTGGGACTAGCAGGAGGAATGAGCAGTTCTTC

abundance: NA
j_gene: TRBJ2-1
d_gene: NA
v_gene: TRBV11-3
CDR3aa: CASSLAGGARIEQFF
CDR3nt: TGTGCCAGCAGCTTAGCTGGGGGGGCCCGTATTGAGCAGTTCTTC